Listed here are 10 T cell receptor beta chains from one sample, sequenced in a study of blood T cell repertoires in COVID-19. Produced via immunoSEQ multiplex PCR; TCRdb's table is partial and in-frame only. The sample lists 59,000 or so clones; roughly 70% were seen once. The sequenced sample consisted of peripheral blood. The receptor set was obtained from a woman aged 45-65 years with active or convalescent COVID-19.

As DNA, the CDR3 is TGTGCCAGCAGCTTAGACGGGGGGCTAGAGACCCAGTACTTC. Its translation is CASSLDGGLETQYF. V usage is TRBV7-8 and J usage is TRBJ2-5; tentative D call: TRBD2 (7 bases). Trimming pared 1 base from V and 4 bases from J, leaving 10 bases between. The CDR3 has 14 amino acids. Germline CDR1 and CDR2: SGHVS and FQNEAQ.

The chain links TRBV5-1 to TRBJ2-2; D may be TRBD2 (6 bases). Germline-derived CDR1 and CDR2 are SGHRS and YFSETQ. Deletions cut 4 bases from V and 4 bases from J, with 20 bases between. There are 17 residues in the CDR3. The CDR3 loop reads CASSVEGLAVFTGELFF. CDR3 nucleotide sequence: TGCGCCAGCAGCGTGGAAGGATTAGCGGTATTCACCGGGGAGCTGTTTTTT. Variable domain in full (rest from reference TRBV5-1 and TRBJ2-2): KAGVTQTPRYLIKTRGQQVTLSCSPISGHRSVSWYQQTPGQGLQFLFEYFSETQRNKGNFPGRFSGRQFSNSRSEMNVSTLELGDSALYLCASSVEGLAVFTGELFFGEGSRLTVL.

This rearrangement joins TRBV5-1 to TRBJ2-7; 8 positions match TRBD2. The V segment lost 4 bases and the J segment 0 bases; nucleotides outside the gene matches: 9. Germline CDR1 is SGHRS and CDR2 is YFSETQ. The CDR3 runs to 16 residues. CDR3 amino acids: CASSRTSGDSSYEQYF. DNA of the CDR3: TGCGCCAGCAGCCGTACTAGCGGAGATAGCTCCTACGAGCAGTACTTC.

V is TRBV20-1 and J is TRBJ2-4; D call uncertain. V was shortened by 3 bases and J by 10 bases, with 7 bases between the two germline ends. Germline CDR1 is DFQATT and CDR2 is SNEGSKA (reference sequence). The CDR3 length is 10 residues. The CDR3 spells CSASRTIQYF. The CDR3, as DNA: TGCAGTGCTAGTCGTACAATTCAGTACTTC.

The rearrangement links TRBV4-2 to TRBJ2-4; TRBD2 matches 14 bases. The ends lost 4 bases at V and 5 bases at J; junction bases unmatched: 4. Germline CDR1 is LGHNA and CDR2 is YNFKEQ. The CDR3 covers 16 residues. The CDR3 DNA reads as TGTGCCAGCAGCCCCCGGACTAGCGGGAGGCAAAACATTCAGTACTTC. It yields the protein CASSPRTSGRQNIQYF.

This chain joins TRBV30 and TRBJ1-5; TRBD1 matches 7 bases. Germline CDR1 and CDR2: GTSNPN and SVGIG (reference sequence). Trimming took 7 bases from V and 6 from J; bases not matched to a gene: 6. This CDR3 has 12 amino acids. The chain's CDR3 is CASNRGSQPQHF. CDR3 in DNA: TGTGCCTCTAACAGGGGCAGTCAGCCCCAGCATTTT.

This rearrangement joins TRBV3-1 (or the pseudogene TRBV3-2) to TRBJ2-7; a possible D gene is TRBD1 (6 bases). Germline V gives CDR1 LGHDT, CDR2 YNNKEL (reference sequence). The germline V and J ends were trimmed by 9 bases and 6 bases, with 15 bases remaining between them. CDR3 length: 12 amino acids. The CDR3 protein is CASRRTGTEQYF. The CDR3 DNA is TGTGCCAGTCGACGAACAGGGACCGAGCAGTACTTC.

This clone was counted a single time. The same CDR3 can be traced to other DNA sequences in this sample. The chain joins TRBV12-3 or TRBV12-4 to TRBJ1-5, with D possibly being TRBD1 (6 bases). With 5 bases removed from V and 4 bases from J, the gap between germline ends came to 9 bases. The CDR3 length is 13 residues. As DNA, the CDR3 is TGTGCCAGCAGTCGGCAGGGGAATCAGCCCCAGCATTTT. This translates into CASSRQGNQPQHF.

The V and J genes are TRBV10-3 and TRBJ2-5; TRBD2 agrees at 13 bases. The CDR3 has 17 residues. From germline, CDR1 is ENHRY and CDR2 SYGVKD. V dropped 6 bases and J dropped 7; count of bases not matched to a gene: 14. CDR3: CAIRTTSGRDSGGTQYF. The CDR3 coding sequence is TGTGCCATCAGAACCACTAGCGGGAGGGATTCGGGAGGGACCCAGTACTTC.

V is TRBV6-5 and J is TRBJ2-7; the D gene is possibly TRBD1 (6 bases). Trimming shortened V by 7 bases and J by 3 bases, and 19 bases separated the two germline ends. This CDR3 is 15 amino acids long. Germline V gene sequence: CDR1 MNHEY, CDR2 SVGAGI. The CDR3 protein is CASTKTLQGVYEQYF. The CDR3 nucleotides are TGTGCCAGCACCAAGACCTTACAGGGTGTCTACGAGCAGTACTTC.